A selection of T cell receptor beta chains follows, all from one sample in a study of cytomegalovirus exposure and HLA in healthy donors. The method was immunoSEQ multiplex PCR; TCRdb's version includes in-frame clones alone and lacks a portion of them. The table shows approximately 220,000 clones, with approximately 83% occurring only once. The specimen sequenced was PBMCs. These receptors were taken from a girl aged 10 to 17 in good health and CMV-seronegative. The CDR3 runs from the conserved cysteine through the conserved F or W. D genes are given only for firm matches. Clone size is shown for a subset of rows, as once, few, many or a class of expanded clone.

D gene: NA
clone size: NA
V gene: TRBV4-1
J gene: TRBJ1-1
CDR3 protein: CASSQDWEFEAFF
CDR3 DNA: TGCGCCAGCAGCCAAGATTGGGAGTTTGAAGCTTTCTTT

D gene: NA
clone size: NA
V gene: TRBV5-1
J gene: TRBJ2-2
CDR3 protein: CASSLVVTGNTGELFF
CDR3 DNA: TGCGCCAGCAGCTTGGTGGTTACAGGGAACACCGGGGAGCTGTTTTTT

D gene: NA
clone size: few
V gene: TRBV7-2
J gene: TRBJ2-3
CDR3 protein: CASSRGGGNTDTQYF
CDR3 DNA: TGTGCCAGCAGCCGAGGTGGGGGGAACACAGATACGCAGTATTTT

D gene: NA
clone size: NA
V gene: TRBV19
J gene: TRBJ1-2
CDR3 protein: CASSTTGRQGYGYTF
CDR3 DNA: TGTGCCAGTAGTACTACCGGGAGACAAGGCTATGGCTACACCTTC

D gene: NA
clone size: NA
V gene: TRBV6-5
J gene: TRBJ1-5
CDR3 protein: CASSYGQGHDQPQHF
CDR3 DNA: TGTGCCAGCAGTTACGGGCAGGGCCACGATCAGCCCCAGCATTTT

D gene: NA
clone size: NA
V gene: TRBV2
J gene: TRBJ2-4
CDR3 protein: CASSDGREANIQYF
CDR3 DNA: TGTGCCAGCAGTGACGGCAGGGAGGCAAACATTCAGTACTTC

D gene: NA
clone size: once
V gene: TRBV28
J gene: TRBJ1-5
CDR3 protein: CASRMSPLRQGNQPQHF
CDR3 DNA: TGTGCCAGCAGAATGTCCCCCCTTAGACAGGGCAATCAGCCCCAGCATTTT

D gene: NA
clone size: NA
V gene: TRBV6-6
J gene: TRBJ2-7
CDR3 protein: CASSHTVSYEQYF
CDR3 DNA: TGTGCCAGCAGCCATACAGTCTCCTACGAGCAGTACTTC

D gene: NA
clone size: NA
V gene: TRBV18
J gene: TRBJ2-7
CDR3 protein: CASSPQRQSRASYEQYF
CDR3 DNA: TGTGCCAGCTCACCTCAACGGCAAAGCAGGGCATCCTACGAGCAGTACTTC

D gene: TRBD2
clone size: NA
V gene: TRBV7-9
J gene: TRBJ2-7
CDR3 protein: CSSSPGLPYEQYF
CDR3 DNA: TGTTCCAGCAGCCCGGGACTACCCTACGAGCAGTACTTC

D gene: NA
clone size: NA
V gene: TRBV29-1
J gene: TRBJ1-2
CDR3 protein: CSALDGGPYGYTF
CDR3 DNA: TGCAGCGCCCTGGACGGGGGGCCATATGGCTACACCTTC

D gene: TRBD2
clone size: NA
V gene: TRBV9
J gene: TRBJ2-2
CDR3 protein: CASSVSLAGGSTNTGELFF
CDR3 DNA: TGTGCCAGCAGCGTATCGTTAGCGGGGGGCTCGACGAACACCGGGGAGCTGTTTTTT

D gene: NA
clone size: NA
V gene: TRBV6-4
J gene: TRBJ2-7
CDR3 protein: CASSDSPRGEQYF
CDR3 DNA: TGTGCCAGCAGTGACTCCCCTAGGGGCGAGCAGTACTTC

D gene: TRBD1
clone size: NA
V gene: TRBV7-2
J gene: TRBJ1-5
CDR3 protein: CASSTTGGDQPQHF
CDR3 DNA: TGTGCCAGCAGTACGACAGGGGGAGATCAGCCCCAGCATTTT

D gene: TRBD1
clone size: medium-sized
V gene: TRBV2
J gene: TRBJ1-2
CDR3 protein: CASSDRDRGSGGYTF
CDR3 DNA: TGTGCCAGCAGTGATAGGGACAGGGGTAGCGGTGGCTACACCTTC

D gene: TRBD2
clone size: NA
V gene: TRBV4-1
J gene: TRBJ2-3
CDR3 protein: CASSQKAGLNTDTQYF
CDR3 DNA: TGCGCCAGCAGCCAAAAAGCGGGGCTTAACACAGATACGCAGTATTTT

D gene: NA
clone size: NA
V gene: TRBV28
J gene: TRBJ1-1
CDR3 protein: CASSFRGLMNTEAFF
CDR3 DNA: TGTGCCAGCAGTTTTCGAGGACTAATGAACACTGAAGCTTTCTTT

D gene: NA
clone size: NA
V gene: TRBV28
J gene: TRBJ1-2
CDR3 protein: CASSSPGVAQKGYTF
CDR3 DNA: TGTGCCAGCAGCTCCCCAGGGGTTGCACAGAAGGGCTACACCTTC

D gene: NA
clone size: NA
V gene: TRBV25-1
J gene: TRBJ2-7
CDR3 protein: CASSDPQGYSYEQYF
CDR3 DNA: TGTGCCAGCAGTGATCCTCAGGGGTATTCCTACGAGCAGTACTTC

D gene: TRBD1
clone size: NA
V gene: TRBV29-1
J gene: TRBJ2-4
CDR3 protein: CSVGLTGRDIQYF
CDR3 DNA: TGCAGCGTTGGCCTGACAGGGCGCGACATTCAGTACTTC

D gene: NA
clone size: NA
V gene: TRBV27
J gene: TRBJ2-7
CDR3 protein: CASSLRDSLREQYF
CDR3 DNA: TGTGCCAGCAGTCTCCGGGACTCGTTACGGGAGCAGTACTTC

D gene: TRBD2
clone size: few
V gene: TRBV19
J gene: TRBJ2-1
CDR3 protein: CASSGSGNNEQFF
CDR3 DNA: TGTGCCAGCAGCGGGAGTGGCAACAATGAGCAGTTCTTC

D gene: TRBD1
clone size: NA
V gene: TRBV30
J gene: TRBJ1-2
CDR3 protein: CAWDQGQGAEGYTF
CDR3 DNA: TGTGCCTGGGACCAGGGACAGGGGGCAGAAGGCTACACCTTC

D gene: NA
clone size: NA
V gene: TRBV27
J gene: TRBJ1-5
CDR3 protein: CASSYSGGLNQPQHF
CDR3 DNA: TGTGCCAGCAGTTACTCGGGGGGGCTTAATCAGCCCCAGCATTTT

D gene: NA
clone size: NA
V gene: TRBV29-1
J gene: TRBJ1-2
CDR3 protein: CSVEENRAWGYTF
CDR3 DNA: TGCAGCGTTGAAGAAAACAGGGCATGGGGCTACACCTTC

D gene: NA
clone size: NA
V gene: TRBV5-5
J gene: TRBJ1-5
CDR3 protein: CASSLERHYSNQPQHF
CDR3 DNA: TGTGCCAGCAGCTTGGAAAGGCACTATAGCAATCAGCCCCAGCATTTT

D gene: NA
clone size: NA
V gene: TRBV4-1
J gene: TRBJ1-5
CDR3 protein: CASSQAPVDSSNQPQHF
CDR3 DNA: TGCGCCAGCAGCCAAGCTCCAGTAGACAGCTCCAATCAGCCCCAGCATTTT

D gene: NA
clone size: NA
V gene: TRBV30
J gene: TRBJ1-3
CDR3 protein: CAWSTGAGAGNTIYF
CDR3 DNA: TGTGCCTGGAGTACCGGAGCAGGGGCGGGAAACACCATATATTTT

D gene: TRBD1
clone size: NA
V gene: TRBV28
J gene: TRBJ1-3
CDR3 protein: CASRGIPGQGTDGNTIYF
CDR3 DNA: TGTGCCAGCAGAGGAATCCCGGGACAGGGTACGGATGGAAACACCATATATTTT

D gene: NA
clone size: few
V gene: TRBV2
J gene: TRBJ2-1
CDR3 protein: CASNSMTSGGDNEQFF
CDR3 DNA: TGTGCCAGCAACTCGATGACTAGTGGGGGTGACAATGAGCAGTTCTTC

D gene: TRBD2
clone size: NA
V gene: TRBV7-9
J gene: TRBJ2-7
CDR3 protein: CASSLAGGSSYEQYF
CDR3 DNA: TGTGCCAGCAGCTTAGCCGGGGGGAGCTCCTACGAGCAGTACTTC

D gene: NA
clone size: few
V gene: TRBV7-2
J gene: TRBJ1-4
CDR3 protein: CASSLRGGSTNEKLFF
CDR3 DNA: TGTGCCAGCAGCTTAAGGGGCGGATCAACTAATGAAAAACTGTTTTTT

D gene: TRBD1
clone size: NA
V gene: TRBV11-2
J gene: TRBJ2-5
CDR3 protein: CASSLGVQGREQYF
CDR3 DNA: TGTGCCAGCAGCTTAGGGGTACAGGGGAGAGAGCAGTACTTC

D gene: NA
clone size: NA
V gene: TRBV30
J gene: TRBJ1-4
CDR3 protein: CAWRPGATNEKLFF
CDR3 DNA: TGTGCCTGGAGACCGGGAGCAACTAATGAAAAACTGTTTTTT

D gene: NA
clone size: once
V gene: TRBV6-1
J gene: TRBJ2-3
CDR3 protein: CASSEERRYTQYF
CDR3 DNA: TGTGCCAGCAGTGAAGAGCGGAGGTATACGCAGTATTTT

D gene: TRBD1
clone size: few
V gene: TRBV28
J gene: TRBJ1-1
CDR3 protein: CASRQGATEAFF
CDR3 DNA: TGTGCCAGTAGACAGGGGGCCACTGAAGCTTTCTTT

D gene: TRBD1
clone size: few
V gene: TRBV18
J gene: TRBJ1-2
CDR3 protein: CASSPRQGETYGYTF
CDR3 DNA: TGTGCCAGCTCCCCGAGACAGGGGGAGACCTATGGCTACACCTTC

D gene: TRBD1
clone size: NA
V gene: TRBV10-3
J gene: TRBJ1-3
CDR3 protein: CAIRGTGGGNTIYF
CDR3 DNA: TGTGCCATCCGAGGGACAGGGGGCGGAAACACCATATATTTT

D gene: NA
clone size: NA
V gene: TRBV25-1
J gene: TRBJ2-7
CDR3 protein: CASHATGSRGYEQYF
CDR3 DNA: TGTGCCAGTCATGCCACAGGCTCCAGAGGCTACGAGCAGTACTTC

D gene: TRBD1
clone size: NA
V gene: TRBV19
J gene: TRBJ1-5
CDR3 protein: CASSIGTGGYQPQHF
CDR3 DNA: TGTGCCAGTAGTATAGGGACAGGGGGCTATCAGCCCCAGCATTTT

D gene: TRBD2
clone size: NA
V gene: TRBV19
J gene: TRBJ2-5
CDR3 protein: CASSNVIKGLVETQYF
CDR3 DNA: TGTGCCAGTAGTAACGTAATCAAGGGACTAGTAGAGACCCAGTACTTC

D gene: TRBD1
clone size: NA
V gene: TRBV19
J gene: TRBJ1-2
CDR3 protein: CASRAGGNAGYGYTF
CDR3 DNA: TGTGCCAGTAGGGCAGGGGGCAACGCTGGTTATGGCTACACCTTC

D gene: TRBD2
clone size: NA
V gene: TRBV10-1
J gene: TRBJ2-7
CDR3 protein: CASSQLAGGYEQYF
CDR3 DNA: TGCGCCAGCAGTCAGCTAGCGGGAGGCTACGAGCAGTACTTC

D gene: TRBD1
clone size: once
V gene: TRBV6-5
J gene: TRBJ2-3
CDR3 protein: CASTRKQGADTQYF
CDR3 DNA: TGTGCCAGCACGAGGAAACAGGGGGCAGATACGCAGTATTTT

D gene: TRBD2
clone size: NA
V gene: TRBV6-1
J gene: TRBJ2-5
CDR3 protein: CASTLAGGQETQYF
CDR3 DNA: TGTGCCAGCACTCTGGCGGGGGGGCAAGAGACCCAGTACTTC

D gene: TRBD1
clone size: NA
V gene: TRBV27
J gene: TRBJ1-5
CDR3 protein: CASSPSPQGAGQPQHF
CDR3 DNA: TGTGCCAGCAGTCCAAGCCCGCAGGGGGCAGGTCAGCCCCAGCATTTT

D gene: TRBD2
clone size: few
V gene: TRBV5-1
J gene: TRBJ2-5
CDR3 protein: CASSSRRTSGAQETQYF
CDR3 DNA: TGCGCCAGCAGCTCACGGAGGACTAGCGGAGCTCAAGAGACCCAGTACTTC

D gene: TRBD1
clone size: NA
V gene: TRBV28
J gene: TRBJ2-1
CDR3 protein: CASRSTGTGTGEQFF
CDR3 DNA: TGTGCCAGCAGATCCACCGGGACAGGGACAGGTGAGCAGTTCTTC

D gene: NA
clone size: NA
V gene: TRBV5-1
J gene: TRBJ1-3
CDR3 protein: CASSSGTLFASGNTIYF
CDR3 DNA: TGCGCCAGCAGCTCCGGGACTTTATTTGCCTCTGGAAACACCATATATTTT

D gene: NA
clone size: NA
V gene: TRBV19
J gene: TRBJ1-3
CDR3 protein: CASSQGRGGNTIYF
CDR3 DNA: TGTGCCAGCTCCCAGGGGAGAGGTGGAAACACCATATATTTT